This TCR beta chain is from a study of cytomegalovirus exposure and HLA in healthy donors. The CDR3 sequence is 17 residues long. V lost 1 base to trimming and J lost 6 bases, with 19 bases between them. CDR1 MNHNS and CDR2 SASEGT come from the germline V gene. The PCR used 60 Vbeta and 13 Jbeta primers. Profiling relied on immunoSEQ multiplex PCR, and the TCRdb table lists in-frame clones only, not all of them. The top ten hold about 2.7% of the sample, which has approximately 170,000 clones, 85% seen once. This clone was counted between two and nine times. V gene TRBV6-1 combines with J gene TRBJ1-5; D unclear. Sequenced sample: PBMCs. The sequence derives from a man aged 25 to 40 in good health and CMV-seropositive. The CDR3: CASSEGVRLDETQPQHF. CDR3 DNA sequence: TGTGCCAGCAGTGAAGGGGTCAGGTTAGATGAGACTCAGCCCCAGCATTTT.